This entry lists 20 T cell receptor beta chains sequenced from one sample in a study of blood T cell repertoires in COVID-19. The protocol was immunoSEQ multiplex PCR, while the TCRdb copy is restricted to in-frame clones and leaves out a portion. The top ten hold approximately 10% of the sample, which has about 280,000 clones, roughly nine tenths seen once. The specimen sequenced was peripheral blood. These receptors all come from a woman in her 30s with COVID-19, enrolled during active disease.

J is TRBJ2-6 and V is TRBV3-1 (or the pseudogene TRBV3-2), with a weak D call TRBD2 (6 bases). Trimming took off 4 bases at V and 2 bases at J, with 6 bases between the two ends. Germline loops: CDR1 LGHDT, CDR2 YNNKEL (reference sequence). The CDR3 consists of 14 residues. The CDR3 spells CASSRGAGANVLTF. DNA of the CDR3: TGTGCCAGCAGCCGGGGGGCTGGGGCCAACGTCCTGACTTTC.

The chain links TRBV19 to TRBJ1-6; 10 bases fit TRBD1. V lost 3 bases to trimming and J lost 9 bases; unmatched junction nucleotides: 8. Germline lookup yields CDR1 LNHDA and CDR2 SQIVND (reference sequence). There are 16 residues in the CDR3. The CDR3 spells CASSMSGTGDGSPLHF. The CDR3 region has the DNA TGTGCCAGTAGTATGAGTGGGACAGGGGATGGTTCACCCCTCCACTTT.

This clone was detected only a few times. The chain couples TRBV18 to TRBJ1-2; 7 bases agree with TRBD1. The ends lost 3 bases at V and 6 bases at J; junction bases unmatched: 7. This CDR3 has 14 residues. Germline CDR1 KGHSH, CDR2 LQKENI. The chain's CDR3 is CASSPRQGLDGYTF. CDR3 sequence (DNA): TGTGCCAGCTCACCTCGACAGGGTCTGGATGGCTACACCTTC.

This clone was found a few times. The CDR3 loop is CASSQRGNPEQYF. The CDR3 DNA sequence: TGTGCCAGCAGCCAAAGGGGAAACCCGGAGCAGTACTTC. The genes are TRBV3-1 (or the pseudogene TRBV3-2) and TRBJ2-7; weak D call: TRBD1 (5 bases). Trimming stripped 2 bases from V and 7 bases from J, with 12 bases between. The CDR3 extends over 13 amino acids. CDR1 is LGHDT and CDR2 is YNNKEL in the germline V gene (reference sequence).

V and J are TRBV5-1 and TRBJ1-2; no reliable D call. Germline V gene data show CDR1 as SGHRS and CDR2 as YFSETQ. The CDR3 is made up of 13 amino acids. Trimming left V 2 bases short and J 4 bases short, with 9 bases between. CDR3 amino acids: CASSFAEPYGYTF. For the CDR3, the DNA is TGCGCCAGCAGCTTCGCGGAACCCTATGGCTACACCTTC.

The CDR3 reads CASRDREDEQYF. For the CDR3, the DNA is TGTGCCAGCCGGGACAGGGAAGACGAGCAGTACTTC. V gene TRBV6-5 combines with J gene TRBJ2-7; 9 bases align to TRBD1. Germline lookup yields CDR1 MNHEY and CDR2 SVGAGI. This CDR3 is built from 12 residues. V lost 8 bases, J lost 5 bases, and 4 bases stayed unmatched.

The rearrangement links TRBV5-4 to TRBJ2-5; 13 bases align to TRBD2. The CDR3 totals 15 residues. CDR1 SGHNT and CDR2 YYREEE come from the germline V gene (reference sequence). The V and J ends lost 1 base and 5 bases, in that order; junction bases with no gene match: 2. The CDR3: CASSLRTSGGETQYF. CDR3 DNA sequence: TGTGCCAGCAGCTTGAGGACTAGCGGGGGCGAGACCCAGTACTTC.

The chain recombines TRBV12-3 or TRBV12-4 with TRBJ2-5; D unclear. V dropped 5 bases and J dropped 3 bases, with 4 bases sitting between them. The CDR3 sequence is 11 residues long. The CDR3 region is CASSTKETQYF. The CDR3 bases are TGTGCCAGCAGTACTAAAGAGACCCAGTACTTC.

This chain uses TRBV27 with TRBJ2-2, with TRBD2 matching 8 bases. The CDR3 extends over 15 amino acids. Germline assignment: CDR1 MNHEY and CDR2 SMNVEV (reference sequence). The trim removed 5 bases at V and 7 bases at J, leaving 9 bases unmatched. The DNA of the CDR3 is TGTGCCAGCAGTCCCCGGGGGGGGCGGTTCGGGGAGCTGTTTTTT. Amino acids: CASSPRGGRFGELFF.

This chain connects TRBV7-9 to TRBJ1-2, with 9 bases aligning to TRBD1. Losses at the gene ends were 5 bases for V and 1 base for J; bases not matched to a gene: 5. This CDR3 is 15 amino acids long. Germline V gene data show CDR1 as SEHNR and CDR2 as FQNEAQ (reference sequence). The CDR3 bases are TGTGCCAGCAGCCCAGGGGACAGGGATAACTATGGCTACACCTTC. Protein sequence: CASSPGDRDNYGYTF.

This clone was detected once. The rearrangement joins TRBV6-1 to TRBJ1-5; unclear D gene. CDR3 length: 12 amino acids. Germline-derived CDR1 and CDR2 are MNHNS and SASEGT. Trimming pared 5 bases from V and 4 bases from J, leaving 6 bases between. This chain's CDR3 is CASSPLNQPQHF. For the CDR3, the DNA is TGTGCCAGCAGTCCCCTAAATCAGCCCCAGCATTTT.

This clone was seen a few times. The chain uses TRBV7-2 and TRBJ1-2; TRBD1 agrees at 7 bases. CDR1 and CDR2 from the germline V gene are SGHTA and FQGNSA. V was clipped by 3 bases and J by 5 bases; unmatched bases: 3. The CDR3 runs to 13 residues. The CDR3 DNA is TGTGCCAGCAGCTTCCGGACAGGTTATGGCTACACCTTC. Translation gives CASSFRTGYGYTF.

The chain combines TRBV5-4 with TRBJ2-2, with 7 positions matching TRBD1. The CDR3 consists of 13 residues. With 3 bases clipped from V and 6 bases from J, the junction kept 2 bases outside the gene matches. Germline assignment: CDR1 SGHNT and CDR2 YYREEE (reference sequence). The CDR3 nucleotides read TGTGCCAGCAGCTCACAGGGGTCCGGGGAGCTGTTTTTT. This encodes CASSSQGSGELFF.

This chain links TRBV27 with TRBJ2-1; D is possibly TRBD1 (6 bases). This CDR3 is built from 12 residues. Trimming took 2 bases from V and 9 from J, leaving 8 bases between them. The germline CDR1 and CDR2 sequences are MNHEY and SMNVEV (reference sequence). This CDR3 is CASSLQGTEQFF. The CDR3 DNA sequence: TGTGCCAGCAGTTTACAGGGGACTGAGCAGTTCTTC.

This chain links TRBV10-3 with TRBJ2-3; 9 bases are a match to TRBD1. V lost 10 bases and J lost 5; bases outside the gene matches: 10. CDR1 and CDR2 from the germline V gene are ENHRY and SYGVKD. The CDR3 contains 14 residues. The DNA for the CDR3 is TGTGCCAGCCGCGGGACAGGGTACGGAGATACGCAGTATTTT. Amino acid sequence: CASRGTGYGDTQYF.

The chain couples TRBV28 to TRBJ2-5; 10 nucleotides align to TRBD2. The germline V gene encodes CDR1 MDHEN and CDR2 SYDVKM. The V and J ends lost 6 bases and 4 bases, in that order; junction bases with no gene match: 20. The CDR3 covers 19 residues. CDR3: CASSTPWASGGNDRETQYF. The CDR3 region has the DNA TGTGCCAGCAGCACTCCTTGGGCTAGCGGGGGAAACGATCGAGAGACCCAGTACTTC.

The chain combines TRBV5-6 with TRBJ2-5, with 10 positions matching TRBD2. Germline loops: CDR1 SGHDT, CDR2 YYEEEE. Losses at the gene ends were 0 bases for V and 4 bases for J; bases not matched to a gene: 6. CDR3 size: 16 residues. CDR3 DNA sequence: TGTGCCAGCAGCTTGGAGACGGGACTAGCGAGAGAGACCCAGTACTTC. This translates into CASSLETGLARETQYF.

V gene TRBV7-9 combines with J gene TRBJ2-1, with D possibly being TRBD1 (5 bases). The length of the CDR3 is 13 residues. Germline V gives CDR1 SEHNR, CDR2 FQNEAQ (reference sequence). V was trimmed by 1 base and J by 8 bases, leaving 9 bases between them. CDR3 sequence (DNA): TGTGCCAGCAGCTTAGAAGGGGCCTATGAGCAGTTCTTC. Its translation is CASSLEGAYEQFF.

The gene calls are TRBV5-5 and TRBJ1-2; tentative D call: TRBD1 (6 bases). The germline V and J ends were trimmed by 3 bases and 2 bases, with 17 bases remaining between them. Germline V gene data show CDR1 as SGHKS and CDR2 as YYEKEE (reference sequence). The CDR3 loop spans 16 amino acids. The CDR3 coding sequence is TGTGCCAGCAGCTACCTGGGCAGGGGAGTCAACTATGGCTACACCTTC. This gives the protein CASSYLGRGVNYGYTF.

This chain connects TRBV11-2 to TRBJ1-1; D may be TRBD1 (5 bases). Germline CDR1 is SGHAT and CDR2 is FQNNGV. The CDR3 has 13 residues. Trimming left V 1 base short and J 10 bases short, with 13 bases between. The CDR3 nucleotides read TGTGCCAGCAGCTTAGGGGGGGATATCGGAGCTTTCTTT. Its translation is CASSLGGDIGAFF.